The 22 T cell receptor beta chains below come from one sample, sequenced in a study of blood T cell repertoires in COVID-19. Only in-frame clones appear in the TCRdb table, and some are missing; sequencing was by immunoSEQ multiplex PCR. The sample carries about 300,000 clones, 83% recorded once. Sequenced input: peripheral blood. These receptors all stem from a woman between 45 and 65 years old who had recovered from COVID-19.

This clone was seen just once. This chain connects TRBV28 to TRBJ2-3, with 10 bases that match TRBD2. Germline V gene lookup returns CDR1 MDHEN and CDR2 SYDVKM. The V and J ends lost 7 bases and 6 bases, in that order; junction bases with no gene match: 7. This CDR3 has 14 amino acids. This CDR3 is CASKRAGGPDTQYF. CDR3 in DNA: TGTGCCAGCAAACGAGCGGGGGGGCCCGATACGCAGTATTTT.

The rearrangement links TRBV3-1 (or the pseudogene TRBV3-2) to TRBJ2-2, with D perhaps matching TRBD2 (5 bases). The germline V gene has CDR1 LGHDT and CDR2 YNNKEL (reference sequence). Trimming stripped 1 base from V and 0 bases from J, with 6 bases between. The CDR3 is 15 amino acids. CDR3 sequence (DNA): TGTGCCAGCAGCCAAGGGACTGCGAACACCGGGGAGCTGTTTTTT. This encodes CASSQGTANTGELFF.

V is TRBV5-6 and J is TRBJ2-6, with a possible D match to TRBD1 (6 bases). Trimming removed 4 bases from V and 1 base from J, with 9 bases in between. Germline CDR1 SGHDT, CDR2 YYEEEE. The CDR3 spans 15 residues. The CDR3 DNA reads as TGTGCCAGCAGCCCAGGGGTTTCTGGGGCCAACGTCCTGACTTTC. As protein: CASSPGVSGANVLTF.

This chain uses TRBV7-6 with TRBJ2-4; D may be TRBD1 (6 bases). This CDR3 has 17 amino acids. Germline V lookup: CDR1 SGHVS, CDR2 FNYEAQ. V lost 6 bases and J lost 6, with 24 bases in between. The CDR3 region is CASRPSPRGLWRNIQYF. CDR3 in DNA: TGTGCCAGCAGACCATCCCCCAGGGGCTTGTGGAGAAACATTCAGTACTTC.

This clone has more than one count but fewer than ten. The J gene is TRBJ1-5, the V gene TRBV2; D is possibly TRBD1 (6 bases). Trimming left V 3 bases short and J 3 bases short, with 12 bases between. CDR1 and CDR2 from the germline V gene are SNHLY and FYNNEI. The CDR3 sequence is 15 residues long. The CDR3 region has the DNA TGTGCCAGCAGTGAGATCGGACAGTTCAATCAGCCCCAGCATTTT. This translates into CASSEIGQFNQPQHF.

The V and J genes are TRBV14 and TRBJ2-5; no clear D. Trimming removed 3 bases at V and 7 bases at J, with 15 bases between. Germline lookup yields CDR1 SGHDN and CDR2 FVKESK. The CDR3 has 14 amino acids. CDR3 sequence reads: CASSQYGGGGTQYF. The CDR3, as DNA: TGTGCCAGCAGCCAGTATGGCGGTGGCGGGACCCAGTACTTC.

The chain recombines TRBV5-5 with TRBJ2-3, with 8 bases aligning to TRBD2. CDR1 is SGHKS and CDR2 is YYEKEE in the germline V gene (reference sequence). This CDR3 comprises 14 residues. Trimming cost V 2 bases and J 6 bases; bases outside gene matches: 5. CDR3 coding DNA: TGTGCCAGCAGCTTAGCGGGAGTTTACGATACGCAGTATTTT. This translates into CASSLAGVYDTQYF. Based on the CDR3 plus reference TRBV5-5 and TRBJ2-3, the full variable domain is DAGVTQSPTHLIKTRGQQVTLRCSPISGHKSVSWYQQVLGQGPQFIFQYYEKEERGRGNFPDRFSARQFPNYSSELNVNALLLGDSALYLCASSLAGVYDTQYFGPGTRLTVL.

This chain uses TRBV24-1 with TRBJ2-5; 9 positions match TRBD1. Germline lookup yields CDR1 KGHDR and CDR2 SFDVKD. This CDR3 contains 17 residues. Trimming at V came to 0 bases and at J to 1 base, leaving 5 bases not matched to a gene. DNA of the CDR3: TGTGCCACCAGTGATTTGAGGGACAGGGAGACCCAAGAGACCCAGTACTTC. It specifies CATSDLRDRETQETQYF.

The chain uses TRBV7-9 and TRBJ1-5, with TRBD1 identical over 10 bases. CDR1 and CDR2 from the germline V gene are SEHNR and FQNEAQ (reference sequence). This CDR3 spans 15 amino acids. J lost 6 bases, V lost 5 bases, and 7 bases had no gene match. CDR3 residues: CASSRGTGVTQPQHF. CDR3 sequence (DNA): TGTGCCAGCAGCCGAGGGACAGGGGTTACTCAGCCCCAGCATTTT.

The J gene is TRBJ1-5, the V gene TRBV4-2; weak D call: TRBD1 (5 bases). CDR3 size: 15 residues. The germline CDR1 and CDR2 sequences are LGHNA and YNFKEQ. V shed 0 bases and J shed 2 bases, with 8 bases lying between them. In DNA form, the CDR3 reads TGTGCCAGCAGCCAAGAGTCGACAGGCAATCAGCCCCAGCATTTT. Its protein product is CASSQESTGNQPQHF.

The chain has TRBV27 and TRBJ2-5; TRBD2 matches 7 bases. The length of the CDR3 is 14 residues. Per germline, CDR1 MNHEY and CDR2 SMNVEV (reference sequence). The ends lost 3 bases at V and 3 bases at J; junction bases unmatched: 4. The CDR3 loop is CASSFRGSEETQYF. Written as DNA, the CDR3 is TGTGCCAGCAGTTTCCGCGGGAGCGAAGAGACCCAGTACTTC.

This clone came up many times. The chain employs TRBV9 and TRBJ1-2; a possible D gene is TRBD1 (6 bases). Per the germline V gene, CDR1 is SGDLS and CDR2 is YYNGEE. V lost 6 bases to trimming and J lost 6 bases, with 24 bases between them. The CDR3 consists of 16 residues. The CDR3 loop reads CASTSPGTMIHHGYTF. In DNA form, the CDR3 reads TGTGCCAGCACCTCCCCCGGGACAATGATCCACCATGGCTACACCTTC.

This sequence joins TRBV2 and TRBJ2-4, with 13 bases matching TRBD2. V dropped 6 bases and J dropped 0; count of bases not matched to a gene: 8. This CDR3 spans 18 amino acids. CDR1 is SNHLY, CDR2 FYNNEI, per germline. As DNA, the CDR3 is TGTGCCAGCAGGGTCGGACTAGCGGGAGCTTCAGCCAAAAACATTCAGTACTTC. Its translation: CASRVGLAGASAKNIQYF.

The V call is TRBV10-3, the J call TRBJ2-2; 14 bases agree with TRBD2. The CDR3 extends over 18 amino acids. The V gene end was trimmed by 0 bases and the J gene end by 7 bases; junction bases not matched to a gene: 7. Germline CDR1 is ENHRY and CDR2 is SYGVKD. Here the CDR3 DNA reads TGTGCCATCAGTGAGTCCTATGGGACTAGCGGGAGTAGCGGGGAGCTGTTTTTT. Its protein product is CAISESYGTSGSSGELFF.

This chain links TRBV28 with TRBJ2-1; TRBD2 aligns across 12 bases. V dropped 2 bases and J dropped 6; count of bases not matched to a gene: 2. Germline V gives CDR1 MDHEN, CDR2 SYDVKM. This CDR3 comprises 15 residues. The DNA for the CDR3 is TGTGCCAGCAGTTTAGTACTAGCGGGAGGCAATGAGCAGTTCTTC. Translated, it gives CASSLVLAGGNEQFF.

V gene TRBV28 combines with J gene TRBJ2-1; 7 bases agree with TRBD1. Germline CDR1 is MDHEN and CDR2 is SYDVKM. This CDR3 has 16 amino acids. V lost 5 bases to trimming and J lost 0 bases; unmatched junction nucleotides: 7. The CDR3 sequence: CASSQPGQSSYNEQFF. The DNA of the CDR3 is TGTGCCAGCAGTCAACCGGGACAGAGCTCCTACAATGAGCAGTTCTTC.

CDR3 DNA sequence: TGTGCCTGGAGGGGACAGGGACCTACTGAAGCTTTCTTT. Encoded protein: CAWRGQGPTEAFF. This rearrangement joins TRBV30 to TRBJ1-1; 9 bases fit TRBD1. V gave up 3 bases and J gave up 5 bases; unmatched junction bases: 4. This CDR3 comprises 13 residues. From germline, CDR1 is GTSNPN and CDR2 SVGIG (reference sequence).

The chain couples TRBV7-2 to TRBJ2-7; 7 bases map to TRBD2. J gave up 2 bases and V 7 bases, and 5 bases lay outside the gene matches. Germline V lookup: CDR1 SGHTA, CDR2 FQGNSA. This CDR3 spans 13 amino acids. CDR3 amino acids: CASTPRGAYEQYF. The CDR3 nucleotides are TGTGCCAGCACCCCCCGGGGGGCCTACGAGCAGTACTTC.

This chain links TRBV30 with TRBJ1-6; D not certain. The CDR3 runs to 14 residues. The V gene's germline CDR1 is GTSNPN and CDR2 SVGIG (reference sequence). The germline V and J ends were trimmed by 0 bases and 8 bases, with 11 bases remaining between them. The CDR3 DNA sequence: TGTGCCTGGAGTGTTGTGGGCCGTTATTCACCCCTCCACTTT. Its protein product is CAWSVVGRYSPLHF.

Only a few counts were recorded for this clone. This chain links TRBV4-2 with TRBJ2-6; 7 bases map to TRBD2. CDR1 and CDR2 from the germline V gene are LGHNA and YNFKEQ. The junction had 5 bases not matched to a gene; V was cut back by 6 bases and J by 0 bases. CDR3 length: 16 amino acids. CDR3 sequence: CASRLAALSGANVLTF. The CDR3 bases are TGTGCCAGCAGGCTAGCGGCCCTCTCTGGGGCCAACGTCCTGACTTTC.

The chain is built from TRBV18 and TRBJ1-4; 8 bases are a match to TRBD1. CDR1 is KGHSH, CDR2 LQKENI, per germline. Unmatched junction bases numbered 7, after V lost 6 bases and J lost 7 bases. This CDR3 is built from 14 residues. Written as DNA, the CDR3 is TGTGCCAGCTCTCCAGGGGGCGCGGGTGAAAAACTGTTTTTT. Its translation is CASSPGGAGEKLFF.

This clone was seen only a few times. The chain's CDR3 is CASIIGGSGTEAFF. DNA of the CDR3: TGTGCCAGCATCATTGGTGGGTCGGGTACTGAAGCTTTCTTT. This chain connects TRBV28 to TRBJ1-1; unclear D gene. Trimming removed 7 bases from V and 5 bases from J, with 17 bases in between. The germline V gene has CDR1 MDHEN and CDR2 SYDVKM. The CDR3 has 14 residues.